Shown below are 19 T cell receptor beta chains from a single sample sequenced in a study of T cells during gluten challenge in celiac disease. Lineage-negative, tetramer-binding CD3+ CD4+ cells lacking CD45RA and CD62L but expressing integrin beta7 were gated. Each CDR3 protein is one row after TCRdb ran MiXCR on the 5' RACE reads. Among 200 or so distinct CDR3 sequences listed, around 19% were seen once. The specimen comprised gluten-specific CD4+ T cells sorted from blood using tetramers, sampled at baseline or on day 6, 14 or 28 of gluten challenge (not recorded which). These receptors originate from a male donor with celiac disease.

This clonotype counts as medium-sized (0.01 to 0.1%). CDR3 DNA: TGTGCCAGCAGCGGCGGGACAGGGGCTTGGAACACTGAAGCTTTCTTT. This translates into CASSGGTGAWNTEAFF. The rearrangement joins TRBV7-6 to TRBJ1-1; 10 bases map to TRBD1. The CDR3 has 16 amino acids. The trim removed 5 bases at V and 1 base at J, leaving 7 bases unmatched. Germline assignment: CDR1 SGHVS and CDR2 FNYEAQ.

In its sample, this clonotype is medium-sized. This sequence joins TRBV28 and TRBJ2-7, with D possibly TRBD1 on 6 matching bases. V lost 5 bases to trimming and J lost 5 bases, with 13 bases between them. The CDR3 covers 13 residues. Per the germline V gene, CDR1 is MDHEN and CDR2 is SYDVKM. The CDR3 is CASSVLQGHEQYF. The CDR3 nucleotides are TGTGCCAGCAGTGTTCTACAGGGCCACGAGCAGTACTTC.

Within the sample, this clonotype is medium-sized. This chain connects TRBV20-1 to TRBJ2-3, with 7 bases that match TRBD2. The CDR3 covers 14 residues. Germline V lookup: CDR1 DFQATT, CDR2 SNEGSKA (reference sequence). V lost 5 bases to trimming and J lost 10 bases; unmatched junction nucleotides: 15. The CDR3 reads CSAALGLWGGAQYF. The CDR3 DNA sequence: TGCAGTGCTGCCCTAGGGCTTTGGGGGGGGGCGCAGTATTTT.

This clonotype has a single count. The rearrangement uses TRBV9 and TRBJ2-6, with D perhaps TRBD2 (6 bases). V gave up 4 bases and J gave up 1 base, with 12 bases separating them. The length of the CDR3 is 16 residues. Germline V gene sequence: CDR1 SGDLS, CDR2 YYNGEE. The CDR3 sequence: CASSLEGLSGANVLTF. CDR3 nucleotide sequence: TGTGCCAGCAGCTTGGAGGGGCTTTCTGGGGCCAACGTCCTGACTTTC.

By sample fraction, this clonotype is hyperexpanded (1% or more). The chain couples TRBV2 to TRBJ2-7; D not resolved. V lost 10 bases and J 7 bases, leaving 11 bases between the germline ends. CDR3 size: 10 residues. Per germline, CDR1 SNHLY and CDR2 FYNNEI. DNA for the CDR3: TGTGCCATCGGACGGAATGAGCAGTACTTC. This encodes CAIGRNEQYF.

This clonotype is large within its sample. The conserved closing phenylalanine or tryptophan is absent in this CDR3, likely reflecting a read error. The chain joins TRBV7-2 to TRBJ2-7; D perhaps matches TRBD2 (5 bases). V lost 2 bases to trimming and J lost 6 bases, with 17 bases between them. CDR1 and CDR2 (germline): SGHTA, FQGNSA. The CDR3 is 15 amino acids. The CDR3 reads CASSLRSMDAGEQYI. As DNA, the CDR3 is TGTGCCAGCAGCTTAAGGTCCATGGATGCGGGCGAGCAGTACATC.

There are a few counts of this clonotype. CDR3 in amino acids: CASSLWGGNTIYF. The CDR3 DNA is TGTGCCAGCAGCTTATGGGGTGGAAACACCATATATTTT. The chain employs TRBV5-6 and TRBJ1-3, with D hard to call. CDR1 and CDR2 (germline): SGHDT, YYEEEE. The V end was cut by 2 bases, the J end by 3 bases, with 6 bases between. There are 13 residues in the CDR3.

By sample share, this clonotype is medium-sized. The chain couples TRBV5-6 to TRBJ1-2; no definite D call. Germline CDR1 SGHDT, CDR2 YYEEEE. This CDR3 region has 15 residues. Trimming took 3 bases from V and 8 from J, leaving 20 bases between them. CDR3 region: CASSSLRTDREGYTF. The CDR3 region has the DNA TGTGCCAGCAGCTCTCTAAGGACGGATCGCGAAGGCTACACCTTC.

Within the sample, this clonotype is medium-sized (0.01 to 0.1%). The rearrangement links TRBV2 to TRBJ1-1; D remains unclear. V gave up 7 bases and J gave up 3 bases, with 12 bases separating them. The germline V gene has CDR1 SNHLY and CDR2 FYNNEI. This CDR3 is built from 13 residues. In nucleotides, the CDR3 is TGTGCCAGCATCCTGACCTGGGACACTGAAGCTTTCTTT. Protein product: CASILTWDTEAFF. The variable domain in full, completed from reference TRBV2 and TRBJ1-1, reads EPEVTQTPSHQVTQMGQEVILRCVPISNHLYFYWYRQILGQKVEFLVSFYNNEISEKSEIFDDQFSVERPDGSNFTLKIRSTKLEDSAMYFCASILTWDTEAFFGQGTRLTVV.

By sample fraction, this clonotype is large. The chain recombines TRBV9 with TRBJ2-3; the match to TRBD2 covers 7 bases. Per germline, CDR1 SGDLS and CDR2 YYNGEE. J lost 4 bases, V lost 0 bases, and 5 bases had no gene match. The CDR3 totals 15 residues. The CDR3 is CASSVVPGGPDTQYF. Written as DNA, the CDR3 is TGTGCCAGCAGCGTAGTGCCGGGAGGACCAGATACGCAGTATTTT.

This clonotype counts as medium-sized. This chain connects TRBV4-2 to TRBJ1-3; 8 bases fit TRBD1. The J segment lost 3 bases and the V segment lost 4 bases, leaving 8 bases of the junction unmatched. Germline V gene lookup returns CDR1 LGHNA and CDR2 YNFKEQ. This CDR3 has 16 amino acids. The CDR3 DNA reads TGTGCCAGCAGCCGACTGCAGGGGGCCGGTGGAAACACCATATATTTT. Translated: CASSRLQGAGGNTIYF.

In this sample, this clonotype is medium-sized. The V gene is TRBV20-1, the J gene TRBJ1-2; tentative D call: TRBD1 (5 bases). V gave up 2 bases and J gave up 4 bases, with 8 bases separating them. The CDR3 length is 12 residues. Looked up from germline, CDR1 is DFQATT and CDR2 is SNEGSKA (reference sequence). CDR3 DNA: TGCAGTGCTAGATGGGGGGGCTATGGCTACACCTTC. It encodes CSARWGGYGYTF.

In its sample, this clonotype is large. CDR3 nucleotides: TGCGCCAGCAGTACGGGACTAGCGGGAGCTGAGACCCAGTACTTC. Amino acid sequence: CASSTGLAGAETQYF. This chain uses TRBV5-1 with TRBJ2-5; 14 bases agree with TRBD2. Germline V gene lookup returns CDR1 SGHRS and CDR2 YFSETQ. The CDR3 runs 15 residues. V lost 5 bases and J lost 5; bases outside the gene matches: 5. Looking up the rest from reference TRBV5-1 and TRBJ2-5 gives the full variable domain: KAGVTQTPRYLIKTRGQQVTLSCSPISGHRSVSWYQQTPGQGLQFLFEYFSETQRNKGNFPGRFSGRQFSNSRSEMNVSTLELGDSALYLCASSTGLAGAETQYFGPGTRLLVL.

By share of the sample, this clonotype is hyperexpanded (1% or more). This rearrangement joins TRBV6-2 or TRBV6-3 to TRBJ2-7; 8 bases are shared with TRBD1. CDR3 size: 14 residues. Germline loops: CDR1 MNHEY, CDR2 SVGEGT. V was clipped by 2 bases and J by 7 bases; unmatched bases: 7. CDR3 residues: CASSYGTGSGEQYF. DNA of the CDR3: TGTGCCAGCAGTTACGGGACAGGTTCCGGAGAGCAGTACTTC.

This clonotype rates as medium-sized (0.01 to 0.1%). The CDR3 DNA sequence: TGTGCCAGCAGCGCCTTACAGTCCTACGAGCAGTACTTC. Amino acids: CASSALQSYEQYF. V is TRBV11-2 and J is TRBJ2-7, with unresolved D. Trimming shortened V by 5 bases and J by 1 base, and 9 bases separated the two germline ends. The CDR3 consists of 13 residues. The germline gives CDR1 SGHAT, CDR2 FQNNGV.

This clonotype was counted at least ten times. The chain is built from TRBV20-1 and TRBJ2-1, with 7 bases identical to TRBD1. The V segment lost 6 bases and the J segment 9 bases; nucleotides outside the gene matches: 14. Germline CDR1 and CDR2: DFQATT and SNEGSKA (reference sequence). The CDR3 contains 14 residues. This CDR3 reads CSAERTYAGGEQFF. For the CDR3, the DNA is TGCAGTGCAGAACGGACATACGCAGGGGGTGAGCAGTTCTTC.

Details on this clonotype: A single base separates this from a much larger clone, so it may be a read error. The J gene is TRBJ2-7, the V gene TRBV11-2; D call uncertain. Per the germline V gene, CDR1 is SGHAT and CDR2 is FQNNGV. The length of the CDR3 is 13 residues. CDR3 residues: CTSSALQSYEQYF. The CDR3 DNA reads TGTACCAGCAGCGCCTTACAGTCCTACGAGCAGTACTTC. Combining the CDR3 with reference TRBV11-2 and TRBJ2-7 gives the whole variable domain EAGVAQSPRYKIIEKRQSVAFWCNPISGHATLYWYQQILGQGPKLLIQFQNNGVVDDSQLPKDRFSAERLKGVDSTLKIQPAKLEDSAVYLCTSSALQSYEQYFGPGTRLTVT.

This clonotype was seen a handful of times. The chain couples TRBV20-1 to TRBJ2-7; the D call may be TRBD1 or TRBD2 (5 bases each). Germline lookup yields CDR1 DFQATT and CDR2 SNEGSKA (reference sequence). Trimming stripped 5 bases from V and 9 bases from J, with 20 bases between. This CDR3 comprises 13 residues. The chain's CDR3 is CSADPRDQGPQYF. The CDR3 coding sequence is TGCAGTGCTGACCCCCGGGACCAGGGCCCGCAGTACTTC.

Judged by abundance, this clonotype is medium-sized. The chain recombines TRBV15 with TRBJ1-2; D remains ambiguous. Trimming shortened V by 0 bases and J by 2 bases, and 10 bases separated the two germline ends. The CDR3 length is 15 residues. The V gene's germline CDR1 is LNHNV and CDR2 YYDKDF (reference sequence). Here the CDR3 DNA reads TGTGCCACCAGCAGAGATAGCGGCGCCAACTATGGCTACACCTTC. Amino acid sequence: CATSRDSGANYGYTF.